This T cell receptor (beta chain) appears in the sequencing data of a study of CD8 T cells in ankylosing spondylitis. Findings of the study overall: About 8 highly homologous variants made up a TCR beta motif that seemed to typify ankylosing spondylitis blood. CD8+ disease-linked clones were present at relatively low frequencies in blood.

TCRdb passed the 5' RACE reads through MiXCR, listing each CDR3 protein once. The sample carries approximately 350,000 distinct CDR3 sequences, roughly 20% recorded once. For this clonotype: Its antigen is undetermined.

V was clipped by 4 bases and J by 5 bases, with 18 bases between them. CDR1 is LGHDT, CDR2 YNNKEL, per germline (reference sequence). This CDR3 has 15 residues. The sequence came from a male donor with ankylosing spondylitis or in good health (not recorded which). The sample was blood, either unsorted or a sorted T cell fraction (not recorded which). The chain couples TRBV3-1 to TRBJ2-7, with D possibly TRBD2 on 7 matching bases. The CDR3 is CASSPGRGGLNEQYF. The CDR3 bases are TGTGCCAGCAGCCCAGGTAGGGGGGGGCTCAACGAGCAGTACTTC.